These 9 T cell receptor beta chains were sequenced from one sample in a study of T cell repertoires in cytomegalovirus infection. Their recognized antigens are unknown. A single record per CDR3 protein comes from TCRdb applying MiXCR to the reads. The top ten hold around 19% of the sample, which has approximately 300,000 distinct CDR3 sequences, just under 30% seen once. The sample was cultured PBMCs, taken from culture after CMV antigen stimulation. These receptors originate from a human donor in good health (CMV status not recorded). Some clones in this sample may be carry-over from other donors' samples.

The gene calls are TRBV2 and TRBJ1-5, with no clear D. The ends were cut back, 8 bases at V and 7 bases at J, with 6 bases in the middle. The CDR3 covers 10 residues. Germline CDR1 is SNHLY and CDR2 is FYNNEI. The CDR3 spells CASGEQPQHF. The CDR3 bases are TGTGCCAGCGGGGAACAGCCCCAGCATTTT.

This clonotype turned up a few times. The gene calls are TRBV7-3 and TRBJ2-1; maybe TRBD2 (6 bases). The CDR3 extends over 12 amino acids. The V end was cut by 5 bases, the J end by 7 bases, with 9 bases between. Germline assignment: CDR1 SGHTA and CDR2 FQGTGA. The CDR3 reads CASSPSGNEQFF. Here the CDR3 DNA reads TGTGCCAGCAGCCCCAGCGGGAATGAGCAGTTCTTC.

This clonotype has more than one count but fewer than ten. The V gene is TRBV2, the J gene TRBJ1-1; D might be TRBD1 (5 bases). The V gene lost 9 bases and the J gene lost 7 bases, with 15 bases spanning the gap. Germline loops: CDR1 SNHLY, CDR2 FYNNEI. The CDR3 extends over 12 amino acids. The CDR3 is CASIREENEAFF. For the CDR3, the DNA is TGTGCCAGTATCAGGGAGGAGAATGAAGCTTTCTTT.

This clonotype was seen ten or more times. The chain joins TRBV7-2 to TRBJ1-5; D call uncertain. Germline values: CDR1 SGHTA, CDR2 FQGNSA. Trimming cost V 1 base and J 3 bases, with 4 bases left between them. The CDR3 has 13 residues. The CDR3 bases are TGTGCCAGCAGCTTAGAGGCCAATCAGCCCCAGCATTTT. Its protein is CASSLEANQPQHF.

In its sample, this clonotype was seen a few times. The V call is TRBV29-1, the J call TRBJ1-3; maybe TRBD1 (5 bases). Germline assignment: CDR1 SQVTM and CDR2 ANQGSEA. The CDR3 is 11 residues long. V was trimmed by 4 bases and J by 4 bases, leaving 5 bases between them. The CDR3: CSVAGGNTIYF. The CDR3, as DNA: TGCAGCGTTGCAGGGGGAAACACCATATATTTT.

The chain uses TRBV10-3 and TRBJ1-2; perhaps TRBD1 as D (5 bases). The germline V and J ends were trimmed by 3 bases and 7 bases, with 15 bases remaining between them. This CDR3 has 14 amino acids. CDR1 and CDR2 (germline): ENHRY, SYGVKD. In DNA form, the CDR3 reads TGTGCCATCAGTGATCCTCGGGGGGGGTCTGGCTACACCTTC. The encoded protein is CAISDPRGGSGYTF.

The sample holds a few counts of this clonotype. The rearrangement joins TRBV7-9 to TRBJ1-1; TRBD1 matches at 7 bases. The CDR3 is 13 residues long. With V trimmed by 7 bases and J by 0 bases, 2 bases remained unmatched. The germline V gene encodes CDR1 SEHNR and CDR2 FQNEAQ (reference sequence). The DNA for the CDR3 is TGTGCCAGCACGGGACAGCTGAACACTGAAGCTTTCTTT. This codes for CASTGQLNTEAFF.

The J gene is TRBJ1-6, the V gene TRBV20-1, with no clear D. The CDR3 spans 14 residues. Deletions cut 3 bases from V and 1 base from J, with 7 bases between. Germline assignment: CDR1 DFQATT and CDR2 SNEGSKA (reference sequence). CDR3 bases: TGCAGTGCTAGGGGCCGGTCCTATAATTCACCCCTCCACTTT. It encodes CSARGRSYNSPLHF.

V is TRBV6-2 or TRBV6-3 and J is TRBJ1-5, with D unclear. Looked up from germline, CDR1 is MNHEY and CDR2 is SVGEGT. This CDR3 is 14 amino acids long. Trimming removed 6 bases at V and 4 bases at J, with 13 bases between. This chain's CDR3 is CASSQTEENQPQHF. The CDR3 coding sequence is TGTGCCAGCAGCCAGACTGAAGAGAATCAGCCCCAGCATTTT.